This T cell receptor beta chain was captured in a study of molecular identifiers for immune sequencing clone quantification. General study points: Barcode collisions between identical TCR molecules could shrink estimates of highly expanded clone sizes. The study found clones above 20 RNA copies held over 97% of effector molecules and under 1% in naive cells.

There are many counts of this clonotype. Its antigen is currently unknown. When naive CD8 T cells were sorted, they were gated as CD8+CD4-CCR7+CD45RA+. TCRdb independently ran MiXCR on the PCR reads; one entry per CDR3 protein. The data show about 640,000 distinct CDR3 sequences, 15% to 20% seen once. Germline loops: CDR1 SGHRS, CDR2 YFSETQ. This CDR3 is 17 amino acids long. V trimming: 0 bases; J trimming: 1 base; junction bases outside the gene matches: 6. The clonotype was recovered from a human donor in good health. Some libraries in this study had Jurkat cell RNA spiked in. The chain employs TRBV5-1 and TRBJ1-5, with TRBD1 matching over 8 bases. The sequencing input was naive CD8+ T cells from blood, with Jurkat cell RNA spiked in. Subset meaning: FACS-sorted CD8+CD4-CCR7+CD45RA+ naive T cells. This CDR3 reads CASSLGSRGPSNQPQHF. CDR3 DNA: TGCGCCAGCAGCTTGGGAAGCAGGGGGCCGAGCAATCAGCCCCAGCATTTT. Looking up the rest from reference TRBV5-1 and TRBJ1-5 gives the full variable domain: KAGVTQTPRYLIKTRGQQVTLSCSPISGHRSVSWYQQTPGQGLQFLFEYFSETQRNKGNFPGRFSGRQFSNSRSEMNVSTLELGDSALYLCASSLGSRGPSNQPQHFGDGTRLSIL.